The present TCR beta chain was sequenced within a study of shared clonotypes between healthy human individuals. Study as a whole: Donors, aged 18 to 49, were a couple of women and a few men.

Partitioning of CD4+ cells yielded a CD45RA+ naive subset and a CD45RA-negative memory subset. This CDR3 is 12 amino acids long. Trimming stripped 0 bases from V and 6 bases from J, with 8 bases between. Per germline, CDR1 GTSNPN and CDR2 SVGIG (reference sequence). This clone occurred a few times. Several immunoSEQ plates held equal portions of the genomic DNA taken from each subset. Assay: immunoSEQ multiplex PCR; the TCRdb copy retains only in-frame clones and omits some. The sample contains approximately 2,300,000 clones, under 95% of which appear only once. Sequencing was done on a sample of naive CD4+ T cells from PBMCs. Subset defined: CD45RA+ positively selected. The chain links TRBV30 to TRBJ1-1; D might be TRBD1 (5 bases). This receptor was taken from a man between 18 and 29 years old in good health. Some clones in this sample may be carry-over from other donors' samples. CDR3 region: CAWSVEGPEAFF. In DNA form, the CDR3 reads TGTGCCTGGAGTGTTGAGGGGCCTGAAGCTTTCTTT.